These T cell receptor beta chains were read from a single sample in a study of chemoradiotherapy in HPV16-positive cancers. The protocol was immunoSEQ multiplex PCR, while the TCRdb copy is restricted to in-frame clones and leaves out a portion. The sample yields about 12,000 clones, roughly four fifths seen once. Sampling was performed from a patient who underwent chemoradiotherapy. The receptors stem from a human donor with HPV-associated anogenital cancer. The CDR3 runs from the conserved cysteine through the conserved F or W. The D gene is left open where the match is weak. A clone size is listed for some rows: how often the clone was seen (once, few, many), or a class if it is expanded.

DNA | CDR3 | J | V | size | D
TGCGCCAGCAGCTTGGATGCGTCTAGCGGGAGTGATGAGCAGTTCTTC | CASSLDASSGSDEQFF | TRBJ2-1 | TRBV5-1 | - | TRBD2
TGTGCCAGCAGCCCCCTCAGTTCGGGCGATGAGCAGTTCTTC | CASSPLSSGDEQFF | TRBJ2-1 | TRBV7-3 | - | -
TGTGCCAGCAGCTTGGTGACTGGTCAGACCTCCTACAATGAGCAGTTCTTC | CASSLVTGQTSYNEQFF | TRBJ2-1 | TRBV5-6 | - | -
TGTGCCAGCAGTTACTTCGGGACATTGAGTGGCTACACCTTC | CASSYFGTLSGYTF | TRBJ1-2 | TRBV6-5 | - | -
TGCGCCAGCAGTCAATCGGGAGCGAACACCGGGGAGCTGTTTTTT | CASSQSGANTGELFF | TRBJ2-2 | TRBV23-1 | - | -
TGCGCCAGCAGTGAGTCGCTAGCGGGAAGGGGTACGCAGTATTTT | CASSESLAGRGTQYF | TRBJ2-3 | TRBV10-1 | - | TRBD2
TGTGCCACCAGCAGAGAGCCGGGCAGGGGGCCTGATACGCAGTATTTT | CATSREPGRGPDTQYF | TRBJ2-3 | TRBV15 | - | TRBD1
TGCGCCAGCAGCTTAGGCACCCCGGAAACCGGGGAGCTGTTTTTT | CASSLGTPETGELFF | TRBJ2-2 | TRBV5-1 | - | -
TGTGCCAGCAGTGAATATACAGGAAGACAAGAGACCCAGTACTTC | CASSEYTGRQETQYF | TRBJ2-5 | TRBV6-1 | - | -
TGTGCCAGCAGCTTAAGAACGGGCGAGCAGTACTTC | CASSLRTGEQYF | TRBJ2-7 | TRBV11-2 | - | -
TGTGCCAGTAGTCCCCCCACAGATACGCAGTATTTT | CASSPPTDTQYF | TRBJ2-3 | TRBV19 | once | -
TGTGCCAGTGACAGGCAACGAGGCTACGAGCAGTACTTC | CASDRQRGYEQYF | TRBJ2-7 | TRBV6-1 | - | -
TGCGCCAGCAGCCTGGAGGGGAGCACAGATACGCAGTATTTT | CASSLEGSTDTQYF | TRBJ2-3 | TRBV4-1 | - | -
TGTGCCAGCAGTGAAAAGTACGAGCAGTACTTC | CASSEKYEQYF | TRBJ2-7 | TRBV2 | - | -
TGTGCCAGTAGTCCCACAAAACCAACCGGGGAGCTGTTTTTT | CASSPTKPTGELFF | TRBJ2-2 | TRBV19 | once | -
TGTGCCAGTAGTCCGCGTGGAGACGCGAGCAATCAGCCCCAGCATTTT | CASSPRGDASNQPQHF | TRBJ1-5 | TRBV19 | - | -
TGTGCCAGCAGCTCGGGACAGGGGTTTAACAATGAGCAGTTCTTC | CASSSGQGFNNEQFF | TRBJ2-1 | TRBV7-2 | - | TRBD1
TGTGCCAGCAGCTCCCTTTCTACAGGGACAAATGGCTACACCTTC | CASSSLSTGTNGYTF | TRBJ1-2 | TRBV11-2 | - | -
TGCAGCGTCGCCCCGACCCCTAGCGACTATGGCTACACCTTC | CSVAPTPSDYGYTF | TRBJ1-2 | TRBV29-1 | - | -
TGTGCCAGCAGCTTAGGTGTTACTGAAGCTTTCTTT | CASSLGVTEAFF | TRBJ1-1 | TRBV7-9 | - | -
TGTGCCAGTAGTACAACCTCAGGCAGGAACGAGCAGTACTTC | CASSTTSGRNEQYF | TRBJ2-7 | TRBV19 | - | -
TGTGCCTGGACAGGGGTAGGCCAAGAGACCCAGTACTTC | CAWTGVGQETQYF | TRBJ2-5 | TRBV30 | - | -
TGTGCCACAGCGGGAGAGGGAGATACGCAGTATTTT | CATAGEGDTQYF | TRBJ2-3 | TRBV19 | - | TRBD2
TGCGCCAGCAGCCTTACACGGTCCGGGGAGCTGTTTTTT | CASSLTRSGELFF | TRBJ2-2 | TRBV5-1 | - | -
TGTGCCAGCCTACAGCACACTGAAGCTTTCTTT | CASLQHTEAFF | TRBJ1-1 | TRBV2 | few | -
TGTGCCAGCAGCTTAACTACTGGACTCACCGGGGAGCTGTTTTTT | CASSLTTGLTGELFF | TRBJ2-2 | TRBV7-8 | - | -
TGTGCCAGCAATCCTACGGTCAGCGGGAGGGCCTATGAGCAGTTCTTC | CASNPTVSGRAYEQFF | TRBJ2-1 | TRBV27 | few | TRBD2
TGTGCCAGCAGCTTACCCCTGACACTAGCGGGGGGTCGGGAGACCCAGTACTTC | CASSLPLTLAGGRETQYF | TRBJ2-5 | TRBV7-9 | - | TRBD2